The present entry profiles one T cell receptor (beta chain) with its context. Clones were sequenced by immunoSEQ multiplex PCR, and TCRdb holds only the in-frame ones, with some missing. The sample consists of over a million clones, roughly 95% of them appearing once. This sample was taken from a study of shared clonotypes between healthy human individuals. The germline gives CDR1 SGHRS, CDR2 YFSETQ. The trim removed 5 bases at V and 4 bases at J, leaving 9 bases unmatched. CDR3 length: 16 residues. Sequenced input: naive CD4+ T cells sorted from blood. Specified subset: CD45RA+ positively selected. The receptor comes from a man aged 25-45 years in good health. The genes are TRBV5-1 and TRBJ2-2, with 9 bases identical to TRBD1. Written as DNA, the CDR3 is TGCGCCAGCAGTTTCAACAGGGGGCGCGGCACCGGGGAGCTGTTTTTT. This sequence encodes CASSFNRGRGTGELFF. The variable domain in full, with the rest retrieved from reference TRBV5-1 and TRBJ2-2, is KAGVTQTPRYLIKTRGQQVTLSCSPISGHRSVSWYQQTPGQGLQFLFEYFSETQRNKGNFPGRFSGRQFSNSRSEMNVSTLELGDSALYLCASSFNRGRGTGELFFGEGSRLTVL.